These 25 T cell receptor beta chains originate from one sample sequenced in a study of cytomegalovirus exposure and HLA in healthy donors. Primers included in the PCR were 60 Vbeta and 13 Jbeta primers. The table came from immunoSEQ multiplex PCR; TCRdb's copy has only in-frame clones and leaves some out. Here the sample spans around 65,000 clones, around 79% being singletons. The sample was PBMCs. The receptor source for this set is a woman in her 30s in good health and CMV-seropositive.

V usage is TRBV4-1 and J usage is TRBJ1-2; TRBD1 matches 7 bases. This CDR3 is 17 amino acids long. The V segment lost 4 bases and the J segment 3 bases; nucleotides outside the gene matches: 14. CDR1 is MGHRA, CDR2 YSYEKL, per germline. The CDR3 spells CASSPDLRQGMDYGYTF. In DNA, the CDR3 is TGCGCCAGCAGCCCGGACTTAAGACAGGGCATGGACTATGGCTACACCTTC.

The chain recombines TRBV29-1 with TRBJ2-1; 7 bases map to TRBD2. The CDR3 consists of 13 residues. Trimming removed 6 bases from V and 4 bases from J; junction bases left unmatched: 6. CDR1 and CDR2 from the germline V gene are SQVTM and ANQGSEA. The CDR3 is CSVLAGAYNEQFF. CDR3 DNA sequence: TGCAGCGTCTTAGCGGGTGCTTACAATGAGCAGTTCTTC.

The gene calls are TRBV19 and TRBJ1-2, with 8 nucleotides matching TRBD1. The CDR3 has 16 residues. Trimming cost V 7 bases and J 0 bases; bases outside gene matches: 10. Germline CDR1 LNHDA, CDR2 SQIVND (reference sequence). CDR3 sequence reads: CASKKGGQAPNYGYTF. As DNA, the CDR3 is TGTGCCAGTAAAAAAGGGGGACAGGCCCCTAACTATGGCTACACCTTC. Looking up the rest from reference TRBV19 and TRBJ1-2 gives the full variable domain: DGGITQSPKYLFRKEGQNVTLSCEQNLNHDAMYWYRQDPGQGLRLIYYSQIVNDFQKGDIAEGYSVSREKKESFPLTVTSAQKNPTAFYLCASKKGGQAPNYGYTFGSGTRLTVV.

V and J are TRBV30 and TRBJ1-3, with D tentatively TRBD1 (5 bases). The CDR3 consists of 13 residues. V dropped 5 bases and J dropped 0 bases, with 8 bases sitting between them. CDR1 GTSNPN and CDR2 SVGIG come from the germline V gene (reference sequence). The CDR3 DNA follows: TGTGCCTGGTCGCAGGGCTCTGGAAACACCATATATTTT. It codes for CAWSQGSGNTIYF.

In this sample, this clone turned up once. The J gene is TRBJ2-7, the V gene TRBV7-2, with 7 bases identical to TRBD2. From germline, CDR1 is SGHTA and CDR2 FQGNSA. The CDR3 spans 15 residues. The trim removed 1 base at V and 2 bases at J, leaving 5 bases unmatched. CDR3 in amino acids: CASSLGGGVTYEQYF. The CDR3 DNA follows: TGTGCCAGCAGCTTAGGGGGAGGGGTCACCTACGAGCAGTACTTC.

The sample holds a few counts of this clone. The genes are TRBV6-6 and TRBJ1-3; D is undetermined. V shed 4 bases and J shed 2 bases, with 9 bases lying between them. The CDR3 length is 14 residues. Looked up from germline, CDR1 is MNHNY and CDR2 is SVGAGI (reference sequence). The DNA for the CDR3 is TGTGCCAGCAGTTCCGGACTTGCTGGAAACACCATATATTTT. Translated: CASSSGLAGNTIYF.

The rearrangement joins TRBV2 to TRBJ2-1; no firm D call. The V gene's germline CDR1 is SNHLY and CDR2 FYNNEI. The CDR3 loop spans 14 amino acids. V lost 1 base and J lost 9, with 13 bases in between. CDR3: CASSEEGVKSEQFF. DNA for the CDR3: TGTGCCAGCAGTGAAGAAGGAGTCAAAAGTGAGCAGTTCTTC.

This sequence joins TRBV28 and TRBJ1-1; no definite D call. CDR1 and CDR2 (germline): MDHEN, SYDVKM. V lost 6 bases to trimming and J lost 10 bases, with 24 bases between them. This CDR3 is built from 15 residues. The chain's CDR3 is CASRGSTDGRVGAFF. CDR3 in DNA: TGTGCCAGCAGAGGATCCACAGACGGGCGGGTTGGAGCTTTCTTT.

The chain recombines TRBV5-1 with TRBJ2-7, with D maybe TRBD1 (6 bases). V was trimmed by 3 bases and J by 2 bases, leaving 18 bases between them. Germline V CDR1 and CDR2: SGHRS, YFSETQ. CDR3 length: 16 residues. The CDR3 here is CASSSSRAGDPYEQYF. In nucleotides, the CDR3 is TGCGCCAGCAGCTCTTCTAGGGCAGGGGACCCCTACGAGCAGTACTTC.

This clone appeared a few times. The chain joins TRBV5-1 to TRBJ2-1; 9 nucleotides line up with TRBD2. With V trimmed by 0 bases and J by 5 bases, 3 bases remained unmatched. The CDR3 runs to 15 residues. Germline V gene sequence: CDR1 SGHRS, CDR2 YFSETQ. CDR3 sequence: CASSLGLAGHNEQFF. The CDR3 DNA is TGCGCCAGCAGCTTGGGGCTAGCGGGACACAATGAGCAGTTCTTC.

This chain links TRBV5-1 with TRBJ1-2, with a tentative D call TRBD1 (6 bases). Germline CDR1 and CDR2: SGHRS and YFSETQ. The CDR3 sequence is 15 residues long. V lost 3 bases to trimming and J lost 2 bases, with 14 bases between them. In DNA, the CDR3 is TGCGCCAGCAGCTCGGACAAGGGGGGGAACTATGGCTACACCTTC. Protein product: CASSSDKGGNYGYTF.

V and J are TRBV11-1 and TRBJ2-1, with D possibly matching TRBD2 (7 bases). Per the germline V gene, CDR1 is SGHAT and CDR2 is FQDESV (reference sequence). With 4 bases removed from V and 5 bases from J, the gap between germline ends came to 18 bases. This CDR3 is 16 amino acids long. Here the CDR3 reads CASSSGGGIRDNEQFF. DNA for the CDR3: TGTGCCAGCAGCTCGGGGGGCGGGATTCGCGACAATGAGCAGTTCTTC. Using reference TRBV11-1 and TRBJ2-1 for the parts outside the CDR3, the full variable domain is EAEVAQSPRYKITEKSQAVAFWCDPISGHATLYWYRQILGQGPELLVQFQDESVVDDSQLPKDRFSAERLKGVDSTLKIQPAELGDSAMYLCASSSGGGIRDNEQFFGPGTRLTVL.

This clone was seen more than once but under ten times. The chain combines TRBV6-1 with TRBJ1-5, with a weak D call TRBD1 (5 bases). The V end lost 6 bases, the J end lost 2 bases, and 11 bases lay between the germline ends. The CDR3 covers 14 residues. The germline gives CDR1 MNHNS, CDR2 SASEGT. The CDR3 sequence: CASREGPGNQPQHF. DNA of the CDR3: TGTGCCAGCAGGGAGGGGCCGGGCAATCAGCCCCAGCATTTT.

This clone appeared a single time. CDR3 loop: CASSLAGNEQFF. CDR3 DNA sequence: TGCGCCAGCAGCTTGGCCGGCAATGAGCAGTTCTTC. The chain combines TRBV5-1 with TRBJ2-1; unclear D gene. Germline V gene lookup returns CDR1 SGHRS and CDR2 YFSETQ. V shed 0 bases and J shed 6 bases, with 4 bases lying between them. The CDR3 loop spans 12 amino acids.

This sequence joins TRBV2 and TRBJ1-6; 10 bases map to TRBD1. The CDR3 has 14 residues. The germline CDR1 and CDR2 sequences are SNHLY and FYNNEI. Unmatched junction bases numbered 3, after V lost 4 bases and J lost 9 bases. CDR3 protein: CASSVGQGISPLHF. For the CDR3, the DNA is TGTGCCAGCAGTGTGGGACAGGGGATTTCACCCCTCCACTTT. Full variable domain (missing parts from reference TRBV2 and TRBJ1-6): EPEVTQTPSHQVTQMGQEVILRCVPISNHLYFYWYRQILGQKVEFLVSFYNNEISEKSEIFDDQFSVERPDGSNFTLKIRSTKLEDSAMYFCASSVGQGISPLHFGNGTRLTVT.

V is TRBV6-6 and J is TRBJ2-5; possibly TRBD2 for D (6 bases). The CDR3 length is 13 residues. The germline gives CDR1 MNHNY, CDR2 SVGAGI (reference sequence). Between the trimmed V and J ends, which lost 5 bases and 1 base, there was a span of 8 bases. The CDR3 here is CASSKGLQETQYF. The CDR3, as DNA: TGTGCCAGCAGTAAGGGACTCCAAGAGACCCAGTACTTC.

As DNA, the CDR3 is TGCGCCAGCAGCCAAGTGATGGGTGAGGCTTCACCCCTCCACTTT. Its translation: CASSQVMGEASPLHF. The chain combines TRBV4-3 with TRBJ1-6; D unresolved. The V and J ends lost 1 base and 9 bases respectively, with 13 bases between them. This CDR3 has 15 residues. CDR1 is LGHNA and CDR2 is YSLEER in the germline V gene.

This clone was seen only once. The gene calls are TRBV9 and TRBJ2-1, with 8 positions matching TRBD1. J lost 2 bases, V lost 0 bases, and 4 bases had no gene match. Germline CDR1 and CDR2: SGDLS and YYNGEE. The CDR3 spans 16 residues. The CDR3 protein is CASSVASGGAYNEQFF. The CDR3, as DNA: TGTGCCAGCAGCGTAGCGTCAGGGGGCGCCTACAATGAGCAGTTCTTC.

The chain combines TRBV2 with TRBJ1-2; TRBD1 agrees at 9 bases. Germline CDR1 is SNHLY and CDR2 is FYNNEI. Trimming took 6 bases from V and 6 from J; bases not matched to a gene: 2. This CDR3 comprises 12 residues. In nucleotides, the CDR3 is TGTGCCAGCAGCCGGGACAGGGATGGCTACACCTTC. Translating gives CASSRDRDGYTF.

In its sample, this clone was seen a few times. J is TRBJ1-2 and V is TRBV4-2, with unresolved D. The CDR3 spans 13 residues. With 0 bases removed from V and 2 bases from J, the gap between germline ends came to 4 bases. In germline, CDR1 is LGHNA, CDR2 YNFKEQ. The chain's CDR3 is CASSQDKNYGYTF. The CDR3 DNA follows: TGTGCCAGCAGCCAAGACAAAAACTATGGCTACACCTTC.

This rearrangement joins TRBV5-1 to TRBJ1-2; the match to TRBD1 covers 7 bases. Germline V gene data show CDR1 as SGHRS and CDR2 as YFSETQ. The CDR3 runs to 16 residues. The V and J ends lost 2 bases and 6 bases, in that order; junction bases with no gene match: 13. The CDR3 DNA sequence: TGCGCCAGCAGCTTCTTTGGGACAGCGGCAATGGATGGCTACACCTTC. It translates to CASSFFGTAAMDGYTF.

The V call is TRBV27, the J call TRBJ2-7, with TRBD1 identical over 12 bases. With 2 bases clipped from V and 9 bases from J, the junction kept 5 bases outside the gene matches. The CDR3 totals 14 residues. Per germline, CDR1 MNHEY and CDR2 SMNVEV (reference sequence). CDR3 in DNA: TGTGCCAGCAGTTTAATGGGGACAGGGGGCGGGCAGTACTTC. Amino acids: CASSLMGTGGGQYF.

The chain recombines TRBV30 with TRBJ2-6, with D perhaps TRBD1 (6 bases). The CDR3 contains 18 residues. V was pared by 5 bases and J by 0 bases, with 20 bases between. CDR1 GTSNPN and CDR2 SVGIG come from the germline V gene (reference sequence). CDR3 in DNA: TGTGCCTGGGCGACTTTTCCGGGACACCGCTCTGGGGCCAACGTCCTGACTTTC. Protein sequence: CAWATFPGHRSGANVLTF.

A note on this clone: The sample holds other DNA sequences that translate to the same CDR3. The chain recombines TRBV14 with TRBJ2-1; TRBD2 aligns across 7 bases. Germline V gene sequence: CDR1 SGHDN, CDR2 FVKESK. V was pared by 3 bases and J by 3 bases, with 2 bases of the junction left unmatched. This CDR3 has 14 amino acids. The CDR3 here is CASSQGGSYNEQFF. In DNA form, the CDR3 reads TGTGCCAGCAGCCAGGGCGGGAGCTACAATGAGCAGTTCTTC.

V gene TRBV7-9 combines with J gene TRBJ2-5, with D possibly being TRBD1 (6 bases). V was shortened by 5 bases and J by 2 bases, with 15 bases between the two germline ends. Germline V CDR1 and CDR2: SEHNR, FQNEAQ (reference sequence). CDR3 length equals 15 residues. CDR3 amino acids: CASSRSTGLQETQYF. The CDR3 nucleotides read TGTGCCAGCAGCCGGAGCACAGGGCTTCAAGAGACCCAGTACTTC. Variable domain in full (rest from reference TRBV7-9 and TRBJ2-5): DTGVSQNPRHKITKRGQNVTFRCDPISEHNRLYWYRQTLGQGPEFLTYFQNEAQLEKSRLLSDRFSAERPKGSFSTLEIQRTEQGDSAMYLCASSRSTGLQETQYFGPGTRLLVL.